A single sample gave rise to the 20 T cell receptor beta chains below, sequenced in a study of memory CD4+ T cells and cytomegalovirus serostatus. Single viable CD3+CD4+CD8-CD45RO+ cells were sorted as the memory CD4+ T cells. The repertoire was sequenced with immunoSEQ multiplex PCR; TCRdb's copy has only in-frame clones and lacks some. The sample lists roughly 67,000 clones; roughly three quarters were seen once. Sequenced material: memory CD4+ T cells from blood. The receptors stem from an adult in good health and CMV-seropositive.

The V and J genes are TRBV28 and TRBJ1-5, with D unclear. This CDR3 has 14 residues. In germline, CDR1 is MDHEN, CDR2 SYDVKM. Trimming left V 4 bases short and J 7 bases short, with 14 bases between. The CDR3 loop is CASSSRLLRQPQHF. The CDR3 DNA sequence: TGTGCCAGCAGTTCGCGACTGCTGAGGCAGCCCCAGCATTTT.

This chain links TRBV21-1 with TRBJ2-3. TRBV21-1 is noted as a pseudogene. This CDR3 spans 16 amino acids. The CDR3 here is CASSKSVQRWGDTQYF. CDR3 nucleotide sequence: TGTGCCAGCAGCAAAAGTGTCCAGCGATGGGGAGATACGCAGTATTTT.

The CDR3 loop reads CASSLNGRGSYEQYF. The CDR3 DNA reads as TGTGCCAGCAGCTTAAACGGGAGGGGGAGCTACGAGCAGTACTTC. V is TRBV7-2 and J is TRBJ2-7; 8 bases are shared with TRBD2. Trimming removed 2 bases from V and 3 bases from J; junction bases left unmatched: 6. The germline CDR1 and CDR2 sequences are SGHTA and FQGNSA. This CDR3 has 15 amino acids.

This clone occurred a few times. The chain has TRBV7-2 and TRBJ2-2, with D maybe TRBD2 (5 bases). With 5 bases removed from V and 5 bases from J, the gap between germline ends came to 12 bases. CDR1 is SGHTA and CDR2 is FQGNSA in the germline V gene. This CDR3 has 14 amino acids. This chain's CDR3 is CASSTNPGTGELFF. The CDR3 DNA sequence: TGTGCCAGCAGCACTAACCCGGGGACCGGGGAGCTGTTTTTT.

This rearrangement joins TRBV7-2 to TRBJ2-5; the D call may be TRBD1 or TRBD2 (5 bases each). CDR1 is SGHTA and CDR2 is FQGNSA in the germline V gene. The CDR3 runs to 13 residues. Trimming stripped 5 bases from V and 4 bases from J, with 11 bases between. The CDR3 nucleotides read TGTGCCAGCAGCCAGGGACGTGGAGAGACCCAGTACTTC. This translates into CASSQGRGETQYF.

This clone occurred once. V usage is TRBV30 and J usage is TRBJ2-7; perhaps TRBD2 as D (6 bases). The CDR3 covers 11 residues. The germline gives CDR1 GTSNPN, CDR2 SVGIG (reference sequence). The germline V and J ends were trimmed by 3 bases and 6 bases, with 9 bases remaining between them. CDR3: CAWSPGVEQYF. CDR3 DNA sequence: TGTGCCTGGAGCCCGGGGGTCGAGCAGTACTTC.

DNA of the CDR3: TGTGCCAGCACCACTGGCGGGCAGGGGGGCTACGAGCAGTACTTC. This translates into CASTTGGQGGYEQYF. V gene TRBV28 combines with J gene TRBJ2-7, with a tentative D call TRBD1 (7 bases). V was clipped by 7 bases and J by 3 bases, with 19 bases between them. CDR3 length: 15 residues. Germline CDR1 is MDHEN and CDR2 is SYDVKM. The variable domain in full, with the rest retrieved from reference TRBV28 and TRBJ2-7, is DVKVTQSSRYLVKRTGEKVFLECVQDMDHENMFWYRQDPGLGLRLIYFSYDVKMKEKGDIPEGYSVSREKKERFSLILESASTNQTSMYLCASTTGGQGGYEQYFGPGTRLTVT.

This clone was found once. The chain uses TRBV21-1 and TRBJ2-2; TRBD1 reflects the table's D call only, with no check against the DNA. TRBV21-1 is a recognized pseudogene. The CDR3 is made up of 16 amino acids. The CDR3 region is CASNPGQGKGTGELFF. The CDR3 DNA is TGTGCCAGCAACCCAGGGCAGGGAAAGGGGACCGGGGAGCTGTTTTTT.

This clone appeared a few times. The chain couples TRBV21-1 to TRBJ1-1. TRBV21-1 is reported as a pseudogene. The CDR3 is 16 residues long. This CDR3 reads CASSPRHPGVNTEAFF. The CDR3 DNA follows: TGTGCCAGCAGCCCCCGACATCCCGGGGTGAACACTGAAGCTTTCTTT.

The J gene is TRBJ2-2, the V gene TRBV28; D ambiguous. Germline CDR1 and CDR2: MDHEN and SYDVKM. V was pared by 5 bases and J by 7 bases, with 11 bases between. The CDR3 consists of 13 residues. The CDR3 coding sequence is TGTGCCAGCAGTCAACTGGGCCGCGGGGAGCTGTTTTTT. Its protein is CASSQLGRGELFF.

The genes are TRBV6-1 and TRBJ1-1, with 9 bases that match TRBD1. The CDR3 sequence is 13 residues long. The junction had 6 bases not matched to a gene; V was cut back by 6 bases and J by 7 bases. The germline gives CDR1 MNHNS, CDR2 SASEGT. This CDR3 is CASSLTGGIEAFF. The CDR3 coding sequence is TGTGCCAGCAGCCTTACAGGGGGCATTGAAGCTTTCTTT.

There are a few counts of this clone. The V call is TRBV9, the J call TRBJ1-2; the match to TRBD1 covers 9 bases. The CDR3 is 18 residues long. Looked up from germline, CDR1 is SGDLS and CDR2 is YYNGEE. With V trimmed by 3 bases and J by 4 bases, 16 bases remained unmatched. CDR3 residues: CASSGGEIRTGAGYGYTF. The CDR3 DNA sequence: TGTGCCAGCAGCGGAGGGGAGATACGGACAGGGGCGGGCTATGGCTACACCTTC.

The rearrangement links TRBV4-3 to TRBJ2-5, with D possibly TRBD1 on 5 matching bases. The V and J ends lost 0 bases and 2 bases respectively, with 13 bases between them. Germline V CDR1 and CDR2: LGHNA, YSLEER. The CDR3 sequence is 16 residues long. The CDR3 nucleotides read TGCGCCAGCAGCCAAGATATCTCAGGGAAGCAAGAGACCCAGTACTTC. Protein product: CASSQDISGKQETQYF.

This chain connects TRBV4-2 to TRBJ2-7; possible D gene TRBD2, 5 bases. Germline V gene lookup returns CDR1 LGHNA and CDR2 YNFKEQ. The length of the CDR3 is 16 residues. Trimming left V 4 bases short and J 3 bases short, with 19 bases between. The DNA for the CDR3 is TGTGCCAGCAGCCCATCCAAGGCGGGTCCGAGCTACGAGCAGTACTTC. It codes for CASSPSKAGPSYEQYF.

V gene TRBV6-1 combines with J gene TRBJ2-1, with 15 bases matching TRBD2. Looked up from germline, CDR1 is MNHNS and CDR2 is SASEGT. The CDR3 covers 16 residues. J lost 11 bases, V lost 4 bases, and 9 bases had no gene match. The CDR3 region has the DNA TGTGCCAGCAGTGGTACAGGACTAGCGGGGGGGCCCAAGCAGTTCTTC. Translating it yields CASSGTGLAGGPKQFF.

The rearrangement uses TRBV10-3 and TRBJ2-7; 10 bases match TRBD2. The CDR3 consists of 17 residues. Germline assignment: CDR1 ENHRY and CDR2 SYGVKD. V shed 5 bases, J shed 2 bases, and the junction held 12 bases outside the gene matches. This chain's CDR3 is CAISPSGGSGVTYEQYF. The CDR3 coding sequence is TGTGCCATCAGTCCTAGCGGGGGTAGCGGGGTTACCTACGAGCAGTACTTC.

This chain connects TRBV2 to TRBJ1-4; weak D call: TRBD1 (5 bases). The V end lost 6 bases, the J end lost 5 bases, and 16 bases lay between the germline ends. Germline V gene sequence: CDR1 SNHLY, CDR2 FYNNEI. The CDR3 has 15 residues. As DNA, the CDR3 is TGTGCCAGCAGCGACGGGGCGTCTCCGAATGAAAAACTGTTTTTT. It is translated as CASSDGASPNEKLFF.

The V call is TRBV6-5, the J call TRBJ2-7; D perhaps matches TRBD2 (5 bases). The germline V gene has CDR1 MNHEY and CDR2 SVGAGI. V was cut by 7 bases and J by 2 bases, with 15 bases left in between. There are 14 residues in the CDR3. CDR3 in amino acids: CASTSGVAPYEQYF. The CDR3 DNA sequence: TGTGCCAGCACCTCCGGGGTAGCCCCCTACGAGCAGTACTTC.

V and J are TRBV4-3 and TRBJ2-1; TRBD2 matches at 9 bases. This CDR3 contains 13 residues. Unmatched junction bases numbered 5, after V lost 4 bases and J lost 10 bases. The germline gives CDR1 LGHNA, CDR2 YSLEER. This CDR3 is CASSPLAGREQFF. The CDR3 DNA sequence: TGCGCCAGCAGCCCGCTAGCGGGAAGAGAGCAGTTCTTC.

This chain connects TRBV7-9 to TRBJ1-1, with D unresolved. This CDR3 spans 15 amino acids. Per germline, CDR1 SEHNR and CDR2 FQNEAQ (reference sequence). V lost 4 bases and J 1 base, leaving 13 bases between the germline ends. The CDR3 bases are TGTGCCAGCAGCTCCTGGACGGGAAAGAACACTGAAGCTTTCTTT. It codes for CASSSWTGKNTEAFF.